This is a list of T cell receptor beta chains from one sample in a study of CD8 T cells in Susac syndrome. TCRdb re-analysed the immunoSEQ multiplex PCR reads in MiXCR, keeping a single row per CDR3 protein. There are 130,000 to 150,000 distinct CDR3 sequences in the sample; 85% to 95% occur only once, and about 0.25% lies in the top ten. The sequencing input was CD8+ T cells from PBMCs. These receptors all stem from a human donor in good health. Each CDR3 is given with its conserved first and last residue. Each record gives: J gene, D gene, V gene, CDR3 DNA, CDR3 protein. The D gene is left open where the match is weak.

>TRBJ2-1|-|TRBV20-1
TGCAGTGCTAGAGTCCTAGCGATCTACAATGAGCAGTTCTTC
CSARVLAIYNEQFF
>TRBJ2-1|-|TRBV7-9
TGTGCCAGCAGCTTAGGGGAGACTCACTCCGGGGATGAGCAGTTCTTC
CASSLGETHSGDEQFF
>TRBJ2-1|TRBD1|TRBV7-2
TGTGCCAGCAGCTGGCCGGGACAGCAGTACAATGAGCAGTTCTTC
CASSWPGQQYNEQFF
>TRBJ1-1|-|TRBV5-6
TGTGCCAGCAGCTTGGCGGGTGGGGTGAACACTGAAGCTTTCTTT
CASSLAGGVNTEAFF
>TRBJ2-1|TRBD1|TRBV29-1
TGCAGCGTTGAAGATCCCAGGGCAGGGGGCCTCAATGAGCAGTTCTTC
CSVEDPRAGGLNEQFF
>TRBJ2-6|-|TRBV7-6
TGTGCCAGCAGCTTAGTTGAGACAACTGGGGCCAACGTCCTGACTTTC
CASSLVETTGANVLTF
>TRBJ2-5|-|TRBV27
TGTGCCAGCAGTTTTGGAAGTTGGGAGACCCAGTACTTC
CASSFGSWETQYF
>TRBJ2-2|-|TRBV15
TGTGCCACCAGCAGAAGGAACACCGGGGAGCTGTTTTTT
CATSRRNTGELFF
>TRBJ2-7|-|TRBV9
TGTGCCAGCAGCCCCCTTCCCGCCGGTGGCTCCTACGAGCAGTACTTC
CASSPLPAGGSYEQYF
>TRBJ2-3|-|TRBV28
TGTGCCAGCAAGGAACGGGAGCTGGTAGATACGCAGTATTTT
CASKERELVDTQYF